The 21 T cell receptor beta chains presented below share a single source sample, sequenced in a study of CD4 T cells in relation to SARS-CoV-2 and coronaviruses. For these TCRs, the target antigens are not known. Sequenced by immunoSEQ multiplex PCR; TCRdb stores in-frame clones only, minus some. Here the sample spans about 36,000 clones, around four fifths being singletons. Sample: memory CD4+ T cells from PBMCs, cultured in vitro. The receptor source for this set is an adult with COVID-19.

The V gene is TRBV30, the J gene TRBJ1-6; D not resolved. Germline V gene lookup returns CDR1 GTSNPN and CDR2 SVGIG (reference sequence). Trimming shortened V by 2 bases and J by 4 bases, and 12 bases separated the two germline ends. The CDR3 loop spans 15 amino acids. The CDR3 DNA is TGTGCCTGGAGTCCCCGGAGCTGGTATAATTCACCCCTCCACTTT. Translating gives CAWSPRSWYNSPLHF.

This clone was detected only a few times. The rearrangement joins TRBV6-4 to TRBJ1-5, with D unclear. CDR1 and CDR2 (germline): MRHNA, SNTAGT. V dropped 7 bases and J dropped 4 bases, with 11 bases sitting between them. The CDR3 totals 13 residues. As DNA, the CDR3 is TGTGCCAGCAAGATCAGGCAGAATCAGCCCCAGCATTTT. Its protein is CASKIRQNQPQHF.

The chain links TRBV5-1 to TRBJ1-5; D not certain. Deletions cut 4 bases from V and 1 base from J, with 6 bases between. This CDR3 is built from 13 residues. The germline gives CDR1 SGHRS, CDR2 YFSETQ. The CDR3 nucleotides read TGCGCCAGCAGCCCGGACAGCAATCAGCCCCAGCATTTT. It specifies CASSPDSNQPQHF.

The chain couples TRBV28 to TRBJ2-7; D unclear. V lost 1 base and J 5 bases, leaving 15 bases between the germline ends. The CDR3 length is 15 residues. Germline CDR1 MDHEN, CDR2 SYDVKM. CDR3 bases: TGTGCCAGCAGTTTATCCCAGGTTAAGTCGCACGAGCAGTACTTC. Its translation is CASSLSQVKSHEQYF. Together with reference TRBV28 and TRBJ2-7, the CDR3 gives the full variable domain: DVKVTQSSRYLVKRTGEKVFLECVQDMDHENMFWYRQDPGLGLRLIYFSYDVKMKEKGDIPEGYSVSREKKERFSLILESASTNQTSMYLCASSLSQVKSHEQYFGPGTRLTVT.

The genes are TRBV9 and TRBJ2-3; 10 bases are shared with TRBD2. The CDR3 totals 17 residues. The V segment lost 4 bases and the J segment 4 bases; nucleotides outside the gene matches: 12. Germline CDR1 reads SGDLS; CDR2 reads YYNGEE. The CDR3 DNA reads as TGTGCCAGCAGCCAAAATCCTAGCGGGAGCGGTGCAGATACGCAGTATTTT. This sequence encodes CASSQNPSGSGADTQYF.

V and J are TRBV7-8 and TRBJ1-1; 8 bases are a match to TRBD1. The J segment lost 4 bases and the V segment lost 0 bases, leaving 4 bases of the junction unmatched. Per germline, CDR1 SGHVS and CDR2 FQNEAQ. CDR3 length: 15 amino acids. As DNA, the CDR3 is TGTGCCAGCAGCTTAGCGACAGGGGTCTTCACTGAAGCTTTCTTT. This sequence encodes CASSLATGVFTEAFF.

The J gene is TRBJ2-7, the V gene TRBV6-5; D might be TRBD2 (5 bases). The CDR3 length is 15 residues. Germline V gene lookup returns CDR1 MNHEY and CDR2 SVGAGI. V was clipped by 7 bases and J by 2 bases, with 18 bases between them. CDR3 bases: TGTGCCAGCATTTGGCGGACCGGGAACACCTACGAGCAGTACTTC. Its protein is CASIWRTGNTYEQYF.

The CDR3 DNA reads as TGTGCCAGCAGCGAGACTAGCGGGAGAACAGATACGCAGTATTTT. Residues: CASSETSGRTDTQYF. The genes are TRBV9 and TRBJ2-3; TRBD2 matches at 12 bases. V dropped 3 bases and J dropped 3; count of bases not matched to a gene: 2. Germline V gene sequence: CDR1 SGDLS, CDR2 YYNGEE. The CDR3 runs 15 residues.

This rearrangement joins TRBV11-3 to TRBJ2-1, with TRBD1 matching over 9 bases. Germline values: CDR1 SGHNT, CDR2 YENEEA. The CDR3 length is 15 residues. The ends lost 5 bases at V and 5 bases at J; junction bases unmatched: 7. The CDR3 bases are TGTGCCAGCAGCCCGGGACAGGGAGTCCACAATGAGCAGTTCTTC. This sequence encodes CASSPGQGVHNEQFF.

This clone was detected once. This CDR3 is CASMTWGHNEQFF. In DNA, the CDR3 is TGTGCCAGCATGACGTGGGGACACAATGAGCAGTTCTTC. V usage is TRBV11-2 and J usage is TRBJ2-1; D may correspond to TRBD1 or TRBD2 (5 bases each). CDR1 is SGHAT, CDR2 FQNNGV, per germline. The CDR3 is 13 residues long. V was pared by 7 bases and J by 5 bases, with 12 bases between.

The chain employs TRBV4-1 and TRBJ2-2; TRBD1 matches at 9 bases. Germline V gene lookup returns CDR1 MGHRA and CDR2 YSYEKL. The junction had 4 bases not matched to a gene; V was cut back by 2 bases and J by 3 bases. The CDR3 sequence is 16 residues long. CDR3 in amino acids: CASSQPGQGDTGELFF. CDR3 sequence (DNA): TGCGCCAGCAGCCAACCGGGACAGGGAGACACCGGGGAGCTGTTTTTT.

J is TRBJ2-6 and V is TRBV6-5, with unresolved D. Looked up from germline, CDR1 is MNHEY and CDR2 is SVGAGI. With 0 bases removed from V and 4 bases from J, the gap between germline ends came to 4 bases. The CDR3 extends over 14 amino acids. The CDR3 DNA reads TGTGCCAGCAGTTACTCGAGGGGGGCCAACGTCCTGACTTTC. Translated: CASSYSRGANVLTF.

The V and J genes are TRBV5-6 and TRBJ2-3; D may correspond to TRBD1 or TRBD2 (5 bases each). CDR3 length: 13 amino acids. The germline gives CDR1 SGHDT, CDR2 YYEEEE. V lost 0 bases, J lost 8 bases, and 10 bases lay in between. CDR3 DNA sequence: TGTGCCAGCAGCTTGGGGGGGATGGGTACGCAGTATTTT. As protein: CASSLGGMGTQYF.

J is TRBJ1-3 and V is TRBV19, with no clear D. V was trimmed by 3 bases and J by 3 bases, leaving 15 bases between them. This CDR3 spans 16 amino acids. Germline-derived CDR1 and CDR2 are LNHDA and SQIVND (reference sequence). The CDR3 loop is CASSIPWRGNGNTIYF. The DNA of the CDR3 is TGTGCCAGTAGTATCCCCTGGCGGGGTAATGGAAACACCATATATTTT.

This clone has just a few counts. V gene TRBV6-6 combines with J gene TRBJ2-3; 9 bases map to TRBD2. In germline, CDR1 is MNHNY, CDR2 SVGAGI (reference sequence). There are 15 residues in the CDR3. V lost 6 bases, J lost 6 bases, and 10 bases stayed unmatched. The CDR3 nucleotides read TGTGCCAGCAGGCGGGAGCGGGAGGCCAGGGATACGCAGTATTTT. Protein sequence: CASRREREARDTQYF.

In its sample, this clone was seen once. The chain is built from TRBV21-1 and TRBJ1-4. TRBV21-1 is a pseudogene locus. CDR3 length equals 9 residues. CDR3: CARDEKLFF. For the CDR3, the DNA is TGTGCCAGGGATGAAAAACTGTTTTTT.

This chain connects TRBV28 to TRBJ2-7; a possible D gene is TRBD1 (6 bases). V shed 5 bases and J shed 0 bases, with 14 bases lying between them. The germline gives CDR1 MDHEN, CDR2 SYDVKM. The CDR3 loop spans 15 amino acids. Written as DNA, the CDR3 is TGTGCCAGCAGTCCCCGGACAGCTGGCTCCTACGAGCAGTACTTC. This codes for CASSPRTAGSYEQYF.

The chain employs TRBV7-2 and TRBJ2-5; D gene unclear. The CDR3 is made up of 17 amino acids. Trimming left V 1 base short and J 2 bases short, with 17 bases between. Looked up from germline, CDR1 is SGHTA and CDR2 is FQGNSA. The CDR3 nucleotides are TGTGCCAGCAGCTTAGAGTTGCGCGAATCAACGCAAGAGACCCAGTACTTC. It codes for CASSLELRESTQETQYF.

The chain has TRBV4-2 and TRBJ2-3, with TRBD2 matching over 8 bases. The length of the CDR3 is 18 residues. Germline CDR1 is LGHNA and CDR2 is YNFKEQ. V lost 5 bases to trimming and J lost 2 bases; unmatched junction nucleotides: 15. CDR3 loop: CASSTRGVGGGFTDTQYF. In DNA form, the CDR3 reads TGTGCCAGCAGCACACGAGGGGTAGGCGGGGGGTTCACAGATACGCAGTATTTT.

This sequence joins TRBV6-5 and TRBJ2-3; D ambiguous. Germline CDR1 is MNHEY and CDR2 is SVGAGI. Trimming removed 0 bases from V and 1 base from J, with 8 bases in between. The CDR3 covers 15 residues. The CDR3 nucleotides read TGTGCCAGCAGTTACTCCCCCGGAGGCACAGATACGCAGTATTTT. This encodes CASSYSPGGTDTQYF.

The V gene is TRBV9, the J gene TRBJ1-2; D unclear. V was trimmed by 4 bases and J by 0 bases, leaving 13 bases between them. The CDR3 contains 15 residues. The germline V gene encodes CDR1 SGDLS and CDR2 YYNGEE. The chain's CDR3 is CASSSLPGANYGYTF. CDR3 DNA sequence: TGTGCCAGCAGCTCCCTCCCGGGAGCTAACTATGGCTACACCTTC.